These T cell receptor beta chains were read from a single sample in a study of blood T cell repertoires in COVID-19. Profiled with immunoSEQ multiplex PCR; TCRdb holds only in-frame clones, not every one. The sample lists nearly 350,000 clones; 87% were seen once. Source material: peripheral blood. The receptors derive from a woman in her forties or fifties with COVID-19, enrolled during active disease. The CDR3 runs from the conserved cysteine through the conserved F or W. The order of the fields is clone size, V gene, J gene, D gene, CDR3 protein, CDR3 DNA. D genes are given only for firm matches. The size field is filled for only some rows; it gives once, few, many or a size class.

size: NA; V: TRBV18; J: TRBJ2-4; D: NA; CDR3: CASSPSFGEEAKNIQYF; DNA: TGTGCCAGCTCACCCTCCTTTGGGGAGGAGGCCAAAAACATTCAGTACTTC
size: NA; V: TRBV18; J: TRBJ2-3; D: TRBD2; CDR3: CASSPTLAGASTDTQYF; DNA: TGTGCCAGCTCACCAACTCTAGCGGGAGCTAGCACAGATACGCAGTATTTT
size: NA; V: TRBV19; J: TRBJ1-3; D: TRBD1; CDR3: CASSTDRLSSGNTIYF; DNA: TGTGCCAGTAGTACGGACAGGCTGAGCTCTGGAAACACCATATATTTT
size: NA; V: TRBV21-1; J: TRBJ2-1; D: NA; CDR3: CASSNKAGGGSYNEQFF; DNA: TGTGCCAGCAGCAATAAAGCGGGAGGAGGGTCCTACAATGAGCAGTTCTTC
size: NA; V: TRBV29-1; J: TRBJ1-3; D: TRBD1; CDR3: CSAGDSRLSGNTIYF; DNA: TGCAGCGCCGGGGACAGCCGCCTCTCTGGAAACACCATATATTTT
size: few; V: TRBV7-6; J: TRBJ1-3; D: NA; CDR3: CASSLSRPNSGNTIYF; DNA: TGTGCCAGCAGCTTAAGCAGGCCGAACTCTGGAAACACCATATATTTT
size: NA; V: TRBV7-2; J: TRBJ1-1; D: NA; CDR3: CASSLVANLNTEAFF; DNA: TGTGCCAGCAGCTTAGTTGCTAATCTGAACACTGAAGCTTTCTTT
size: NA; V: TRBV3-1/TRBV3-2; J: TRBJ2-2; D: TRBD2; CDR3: CASSRSGRAAAGELFF; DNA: TGTGCCAGCAGCCGCAGCGGGAGGGCCGCGGCCGGGGAGCTGTTTTTT
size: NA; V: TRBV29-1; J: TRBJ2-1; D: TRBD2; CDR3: CSEAGLAGNEQFF; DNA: TGCAGCGAGGCGGGTCTAGCGGGCAATGAGCAGTTCTTC
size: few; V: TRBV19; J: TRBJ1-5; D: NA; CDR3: CASSPRGNQPQHF; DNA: TGTGCCAGCAGCCCCAGGGGCAATCAGCCCCAGCATTTT
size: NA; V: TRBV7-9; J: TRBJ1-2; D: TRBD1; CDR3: CATQSATGVPNYGYTF; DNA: TGTGCAACCCAGTCGGCGACAGGGGTCCCTAACTATGGCTACACCTTC
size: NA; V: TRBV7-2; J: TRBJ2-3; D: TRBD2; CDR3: CASSSRTSLSTDTQYF; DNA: TGTGCCAGCAGCTCCCGGACTAGCCTTTCCACAGATACGCAGTATTTT
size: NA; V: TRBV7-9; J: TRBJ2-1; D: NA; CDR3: CASSPLWAAPLEDSTFF; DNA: TGTGCCAGCAGCCCATTATGGGCCGCGCCCCTAGAGGACAGTACGTTCTTC
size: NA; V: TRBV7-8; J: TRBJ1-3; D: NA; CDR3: CASSLGTLSSGNTIYF; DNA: TGTGCCAGCAGCCTAGGGACATTAAGCTCTGGAAACACCATATATTTT
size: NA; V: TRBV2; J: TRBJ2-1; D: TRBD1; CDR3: CASRYRQGSSYNEQFF; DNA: TGTGCCAGCAGATATAGACAGGGGAGCTCCTACAATGAGCAGTTCTTC
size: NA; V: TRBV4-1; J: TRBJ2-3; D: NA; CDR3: CASSQDRVAPDTQYF; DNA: TGCGCCAGCAGCCAAGATCGGGTAGCCCCAGATACGCAGTATTTT
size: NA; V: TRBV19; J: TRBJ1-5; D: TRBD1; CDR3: CASSRTGRSSNQPQHF; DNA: TGTGCCAGTAGTCGGACAGGCAGATCTAGCAATCAGCCCCAGCATTTT